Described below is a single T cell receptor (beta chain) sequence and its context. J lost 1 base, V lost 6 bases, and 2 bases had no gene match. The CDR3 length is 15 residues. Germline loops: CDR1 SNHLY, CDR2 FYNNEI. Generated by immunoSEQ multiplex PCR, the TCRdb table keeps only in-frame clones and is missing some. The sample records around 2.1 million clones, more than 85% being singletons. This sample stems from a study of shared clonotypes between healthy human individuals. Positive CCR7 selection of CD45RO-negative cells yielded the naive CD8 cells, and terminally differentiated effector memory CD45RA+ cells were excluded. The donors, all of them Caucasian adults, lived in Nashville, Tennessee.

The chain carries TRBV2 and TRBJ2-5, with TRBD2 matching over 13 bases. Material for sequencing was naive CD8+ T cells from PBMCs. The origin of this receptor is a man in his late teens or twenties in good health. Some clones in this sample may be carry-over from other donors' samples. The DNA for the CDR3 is TGTGCCAGCAGGACTAGCGGGAGGCTCCAAGAGACCCAGTACTTC. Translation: CASRTSGRLQETQYF.